This T cell receptor (beta chain) originates from a study of shared clonotypes between healthy human individuals. CDR3 length equals 11 residues. Germline values: CDR1 DFQATT, CDR2 SNEGSKA (reference sequence). Trimming cost V 6 bases and J 5 bases, with 10 bases left between them. Study-wide points: Naive subsets, compared against memory subsets, generally had larger estimated richness values. Exclusively blood specimens were collected; tissue repertoires likely differ.

Generated by immunoSEQ multiplex PCR, the TCRdb table keeps only in-frame clones and is missing some. The table has approximately 2.5 million clones, 93% seen once. As for this clone: The antigen remains unidentified.

This chain connects TRBV20-1 to TRBJ2-5; D uncertain. The receptor comes from a man aged 18 to 29 in good health. Some clones in this sample may be carry-over from other donors' samples. Specimen: naive CD4+ T cells from PBMCs. Subset of the sample: CD45RA+ positively selected. CDR3 coding DNA: TGCAGTGCCCTCACTCGGGAGACCCAGTACTTC. This gives the protein CSALTRETQYF.